This T cell receptor beta chain comes out of a study of technical replicates of blood from a handful of donors. TCRdb's table, derived via immunoSEQ multiplex PCR, lists solely in-frame clones and lacks some. The sample records 70,000 to 95,000 clones, 94% being singletons. CDR3 length: 13 residues. Germline loops: CDR1 SEHNR, CDR2 FQNEAQ (reference sequence). V lost 2 bases and J 8 bases, leaving 12 bases between the germline ends. The chain joins TRBV7-9 to TRBJ1-2; D is ambiguous. The clonotype originates from a human donor in good health. Sequences were obtained from T cells isolated from PBMCs. The CDR3 bases are TGTGCCAGCAGCTTAAAGTCAGGAGGAGGCTACACCTTC. Translation gives CASSLKSGGGYTF.